The rows below give T cell receptor beta chains drawn from one sample of a study of T cell responses to AZD1222 COVID-19 vaccine. Generated by immunoSEQ multiplex PCR, the TCRdb table keeps only in-frame clones and is missing some. The sample consists of 100,000 or so clones, approximately 88% of them appearing once. The sequencing here drew on peripheral blood, taken on day 0 of AZD1222 vaccination. The receptors shown here come from an adult in good health. Both conserved end residues are part of each CDR3. The order of the fields is D gene, J gene, V gene, CDR3 length, CDR3 protein. The D gene is left open where the match is weak.

>.|TRBJ2-1|TRBV7-9|13
CASSLGGVNEQFF
>.|TRBJ2-1|TRBV3-1/TRBV3-2|12
CASSQRFNEQFF
>TRBD1|TRBJ1-2|TRBV19|13
CASSPDRGSGYTF
>TRBD1|TRBJ1-1|TRBV5-1|14
CASSPGSGGTEAFF
>.|TRBJ2-7|TRBV6-6|15
CASKHEVEGSYEQYF
>.|TRBJ2-2|TRBV27|17
CASSLSERQGWPGELFF
>.|TRBJ2-1|TRBV4-2|12
CASSRELNEQFF
>.|TRBJ1-2|TRBV29-1|14
CSVWGSDGWSGYTF
>.|TRBJ1-5|TRBV5-1|17
CASISKRGPWRNQPQHF
>.|TRBJ1-3|TRBV5-1|16
CASSLGSPISGNTIYF
>.|TRBJ1-6|TRBV5-5|16
CASSLTGRTEYSPLHF
>.|TRBJ2-7|TRBV2|13
CASSGEGGYEQYF
>TRBD1|TRBJ1-2|TRBV9|15
CASSPRQGKNYGYTF
>TRBD2|TRBJ2-5|TRBV5-4|14
CASSLGLAVETQYF
>.|TRBJ1-1|TRBV7-9|11
CASSGNTEAFF
>TRBD1|TRBJ1-2|TRBV28|14
CASRLPDRPYGYTF
>TRBD2|TRBJ2-3|TRBV2|17
CASSGLVAGGDTDTQYF
>TRBD1|TRBJ1-6|TRBV27|15
CASSPQGANNSPLHF
>.|TRBJ1-1|TRBV19|13
CASSIVPNTEAFF
>.|TRBJ2-1|TRBV24-1|15
CATSDPGVRADEQFF
>.|TRBJ2-1|TRBV30|12
CAWTSSYNEQFF
>.|TRBJ1-1|TRBV3-1/TRBV3-2|14
CASSQDTHGTEAFF
>TRBD1|TRBJ2-7|TRBV10-3|17
CAISYSRGRDRSYEQYF
>TRBD1|TRBJ2-2|TRBV5-1|14
CASSLGDSTGELFF
>.|TRBJ1-6|TRBV2|13
CASSEVADSPLHF
>.|TRBJ1-4|TRBV5-4|15
CASSLKSTYNEKLFF
>.|TRBJ1-1|TRBV5-1|14
CASTSGLPNTEAFF
>.|TRBJ1-3|TRBV19|14
CASLDRLPGNTIYF
>TRBD1|TRBJ1-1|TRBV3-1/TRBV3-2|14
CASKQGHLNTEAFF
>TRBD2|TRBJ2-5|TRBV3-1/TRBV3-2|15
CASSQYSGGGGTQYF
>.|TRBJ1-3|TRBV6-5|14
CASESATSGNTIYF
>.|TRBJ1-3|TRBV9|12
CASSVGENTIYF
>TRBD2|TRBJ2-2|TRBV5-1|15
CASSFSLAGAGELFF
>.|TRBJ2-7|TRBV18|15
CASSPPSQGGNEQYF
>.|TRBJ1-2|TRBV5-5|16
CASSTDLPKHNYGYTF
>.|TRBJ1-4|TRBV5-1|17
CASSLALSGEANEKLFF
>.|TRBJ2-4|TRBV7-9|13
CASSLGQENIQYF
>.|TRBJ1-1|TRBV29-1|13
CSVNSQGNTEAFF
>.|TRBJ2-7|TRBV5-1|15
CASSLGAELSYEQYF
>.|TRBJ1-5|TRBV7-8|16
CASSLGRSGSNQPQHF
>.|TRBJ1-1|TRBV10-1|14
CASSESSENTEAFF
>.|TRBJ1-2|TRBV9|15
CASSPISLGGYGYTF
>.|TRBJ1-2|TRBV6-6|13
CASTTPAFHGYTF
>TRBD1|TRBJ2-7|TRBV9|14
CASSVQGESYEQYF
>.|TRBJ2-6|TRBV5-4|17
CASSLSGFGRAANVLTF
>.|TRBJ1-1|TRBV29-1|13
CSVEVAPRTEAFF
>.|TRBJ2-7|TRBV19|15
CASSVTPGQSYEQYF
>.|TRBJ1-5|TRBV5-4|14
CASSQDRSNQPQHF